The present entry profiles one T cell receptor beta chain with its context. The data were obtained in a study of blood T cell repertoires in COVID-19. At the level of the study: COVID-19 samples collected from the United States, Italy and Spain covered acute and convalescent phases. T cells, B-cell-depleted T cells, or PBMCs provided the cDNA or gDNA that served as material.

How the authors handled the data: How many nucleated cells were present was estimated from reference gene primer amplification. The protocol was immunoSEQ multiplex PCR, while the TCRdb copy is restricted to in-frame clones and leaves out a portion. From that table come the V and J calls and clone size; the DNA was used to work out D and trimming. The sample records approximately 250,000 clones, around nine tenths being singletons. Sample: peripheral blood. This TCR came from a man between 35 and 55 years old with active or convalescent COVID-19.

The CDR3 here is CASSYSAEEQYF. In DNA form, the CDR3 reads TGTGCCAGCAGTTACTCTGCGGAGGAGCAGTACTTC. The rearrangement uses TRBV6-5 and TRBJ2-7; D uncertain. Looked up from germline, CDR1 is MNHEY and CDR2 is SVGAGI. V lost 0 bases and J lost 7, with 7 bases in between. This CDR3 has 12 residues.